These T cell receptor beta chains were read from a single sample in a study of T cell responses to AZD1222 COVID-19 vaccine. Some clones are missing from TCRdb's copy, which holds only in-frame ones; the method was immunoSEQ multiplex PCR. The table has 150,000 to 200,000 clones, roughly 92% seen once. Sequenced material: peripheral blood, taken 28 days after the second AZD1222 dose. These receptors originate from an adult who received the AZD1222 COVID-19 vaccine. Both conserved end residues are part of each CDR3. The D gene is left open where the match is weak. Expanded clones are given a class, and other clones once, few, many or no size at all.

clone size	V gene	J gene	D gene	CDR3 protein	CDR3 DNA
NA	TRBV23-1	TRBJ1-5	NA	CASSHGRISQPQHF	TGCGCCAGCAGTCACGGTCGAATCAGTCAGCCCCAGCATTTT
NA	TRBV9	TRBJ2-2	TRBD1	CASSVRQGAGELFF	TGTGCCAGCAGCGTGCGACAGGGCGCCGGGGAGCTGTTTTTT
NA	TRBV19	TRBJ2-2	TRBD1	CASSNRTGWGGELFF	TGTGCCAGTAGTAACAGGACAGGTTGGGGCGGGGAGCTGTTTTTT
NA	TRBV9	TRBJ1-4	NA	CASSPRQVATNEKLFF	TGTGCCAGCAGCCCCAGACAGGTTGCAACTAATGAAAAACTGTTTTTT
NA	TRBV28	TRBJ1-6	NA	CASSGFRGGGKLYNSPLHF	TGTGCCAGCAGTGGGTTTCGCGGGGGGGGAAAACTTTATAATTCACCCCTCCACTTT
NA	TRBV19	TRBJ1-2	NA	CASSMGWGYYGYTF	TGTGCCAGTAGTATGGGATGGGGATACTATGGCTACACCTTC
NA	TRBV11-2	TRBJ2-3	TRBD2	CASSLIPSGLFTDTQYF	TGTGCCAGCAGCTTAATTCCTAGCGGGTTATTCACAGATACGCAGTATTTT
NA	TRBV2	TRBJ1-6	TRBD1	CASRKTGSSYNSPLHF	TGTGCCAGCAGAAAGACAGGGAGCTCCTATAATTCACCCCTCCACTTT
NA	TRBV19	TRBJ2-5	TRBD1	CASSDGTEQETQYF	TGTGCCAGTAGTGACGGGACAGAACAAGAGACCCAGTACTTC
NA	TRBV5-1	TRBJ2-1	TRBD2	CASSYGLAGGHYNEQFF	TGCGCCAGCAGCTACGGACTAGCGGGGGGCCACTACAATGAGCAGTTCTTC
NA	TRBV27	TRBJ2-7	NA	CASSSTVKVNGAYEQYF	TGTGCCAGCAGTTCGACGGTCAAGGTAAATGGCGCCTACGAGCAGTACTTC
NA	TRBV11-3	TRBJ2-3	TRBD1	CASSLTGQGSTDTQYF	TGTGCCAGCAGCTTAACCGGACAGGGGAGTACAGATACGCAGTATTTT
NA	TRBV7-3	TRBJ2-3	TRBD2	CASSPRKRGFEDTQYF	TGTGCCAGCAGCCCCCGAAAGCGGGGGTTTGAAGATACGCAGTATTTT
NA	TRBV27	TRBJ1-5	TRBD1	CASSSLGQGLNQPQHF	TGTGCCAGCAGTTCCCTAGGACAGGGCCTCAATCAGCCCCAGCATTTT
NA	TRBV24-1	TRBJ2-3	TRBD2	CATSGTSGRSADTQYF	TGTGCCACCAGCGGGACTAGCGGGAGGTCGGCAGATACGCAGTATTTT
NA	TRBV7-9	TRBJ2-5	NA	CASTSGLKFLETQYF	NA
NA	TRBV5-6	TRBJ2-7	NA	CASSLIGQSSYEQYF	TGTGCCAGCAGCTTAATCGGACAGAGCTCCTACGAGCAGTACTTC
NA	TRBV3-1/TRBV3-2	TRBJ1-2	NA	CASSQDVGGYYGYTF	TGTGCCAGCAGCCAAGATGTGGGGGGCTACTATGGCTACACCTTC
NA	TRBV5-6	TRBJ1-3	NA	CASSRGGSGNTIYF	TGTGCCAGCAGCCGAGGGGGCTCTGGAAACACCATATATTTT
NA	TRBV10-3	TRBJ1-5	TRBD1	CAISPTGGNQPQHF	TGTGCCATCAGCCCTACAGGGGGCAATCAGCCCCAGCATTTT
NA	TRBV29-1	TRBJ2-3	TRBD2	CSVEGEGGVADTQYF	TGCAGCGTTGAAGGAGAGGGAGGGGTGGCAGATACGCAGTATTTT
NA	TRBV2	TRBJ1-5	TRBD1	CASRVDRGLNQPQHF	TGTGCCAGCAGAGTGGACAGGGGATTAAATCAGCCCCAGCATTTT
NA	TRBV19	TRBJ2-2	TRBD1	CASSSGQGIDTGELFF	TGTGCCAGTAGTTCGGGACAGGGGATAGACACCGGGGAGCTGTTTTTT
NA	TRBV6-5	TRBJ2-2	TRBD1	CASRGTGGFTGELFF	TGTGCCAGCAGGGGGACAGGGGGCTTTACCGGGGAGCTGTTTTTT
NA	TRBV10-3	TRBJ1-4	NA	CAIRNRQDEKLFF	TGTGCCATCAGAAACCGCCAGGATGAAAAACTGTTTTTT
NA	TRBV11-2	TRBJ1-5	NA	CASSLVGGNQPQHF	TGTGCCAGCAGCTTAGTAGGCGGAAATCAGCCCCAGCATTTT
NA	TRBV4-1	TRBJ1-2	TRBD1	CASRKQGDYGYTF	TGCGCCAGCAGAAAACAGGGGGACTATGGCTACACCTTC
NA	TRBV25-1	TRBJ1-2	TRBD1	CASSEHRQGAGGYTF	TGTGCCAGCAGTGAACACCGACAGGGGGCGGGCGGCTACACCTTC
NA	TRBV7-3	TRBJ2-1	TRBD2	CASSLRASGGNLGLHNEQFF	TGTGCCAGCAGCTTAAGGGCTAGCGGGGGAAACCTGGGGCTACACAATGAGCAGTTCTTC
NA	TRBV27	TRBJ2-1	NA	CASSLSLSSYNEQFF	TGTGCCAGCAGTTTATCGTTGAGCTCCTACAATGAGCAGTTCTTC
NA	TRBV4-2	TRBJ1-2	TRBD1	CASSADRGSGGYTF	TGTGCCAGCAGCGCGGACAGGGGATCCGGTGGCTACACCTTC
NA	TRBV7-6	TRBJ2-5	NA	CASSLVTYQETQYF	TGTGCCAGCAGCTTAGTGACCTACCAAGAGACCCAGTACTTC
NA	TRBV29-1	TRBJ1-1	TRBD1	CSVETGEHTEAFF	TGCAGCGTGGAAACAGGGGAGCACACTGAAGCTTTCTTT
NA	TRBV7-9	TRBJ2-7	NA	CASSLTEVSYEQYF	TGTGCCAGCAGCTTGACAGAGGTCTCCTACGAGCAGTACTTC
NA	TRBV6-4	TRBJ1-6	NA	CASSDQGTSPLHF	TGTGCCAGCAGTGACCAGGGGACTTCACCCCTCCACTTT
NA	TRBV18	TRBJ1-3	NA	CASSPRRGSSGNTIYF	TGTGCCAGCTCACCCCGGAGGGGCAGCTCTGGAAACACCATATATTTT
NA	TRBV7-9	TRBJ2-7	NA	CASSLDSHEQYF	TGTGCCAGCAGCTTAGACAGCCACGAGCAGTACTTC
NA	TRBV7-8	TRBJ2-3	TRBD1	CASSPWTGRDTDTQYF	TGTGCCAGCAGCCCGTGGACAGGGCGGGACACAGATACGCAGTATTTT
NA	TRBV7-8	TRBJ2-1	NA	CASSLAVGATLNEQFF	TGTGCCAGCAGCTTAGCGGTGGGGGCCACTCTCAATGAGCAGTTCTTC
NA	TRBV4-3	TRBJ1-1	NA	CASSQVEGSNTEAFF	TGCGCCAGCAGCCAGGTGGAGGGGTCGAACACTGAAGCTTTCTTT
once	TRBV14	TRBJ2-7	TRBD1	CASSRLQGTGAYEQYF	TGTGCCAGCAGCCGCTTACAGGGGACAGGGGCCTACGAGCAGTACTTC
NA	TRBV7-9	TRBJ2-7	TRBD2	CASSYPGLAGGEQYF	TGTGCCAGCAGCTACCCGGGACTAGCGGGAGGCGAGCAGTACTTC
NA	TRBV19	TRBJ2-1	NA	CASSHAREQFF	TGTGCCAGCTCCCACGCCCGCGAGCAGTTCTTC
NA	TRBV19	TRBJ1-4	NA	CASSNLRDGHWEKLFF	TGTGCCAGTAGTAACCTCCGGGATGGTCATTGGGAAAAACTGTTTTTT
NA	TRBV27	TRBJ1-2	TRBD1	CASSLDRDYGYTF	TGTGCCAGCAGTCTTGACAGGGACTATGGCTACACCTTC
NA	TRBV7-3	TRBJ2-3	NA	CASSHGPTDTQYF	TGTGCCAGCAGCCACGGCCCCACAGATACGCAGTATTTT
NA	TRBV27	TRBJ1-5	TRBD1	CATGGYSNQPQHF	TGTGCCACAGGGGGGTATAGCAATCAGCCCCAGCATTTT
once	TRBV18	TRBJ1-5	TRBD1	CASSSQGRQPQHF	TGTGCCAGCTCATCACAGGGGCGACAGCCCCAGCATTTT
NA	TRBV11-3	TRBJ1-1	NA	CASSRGRANTEAFF	TGTGCCAGCAGCCGGGGGAGGGCGAACACTGAAGCTTTCTTT
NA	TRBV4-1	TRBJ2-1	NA	CASSHPWDNEQFF	TGCGCCAGCAGCCATCCGTGGGACAATGAGCAGTTCTTC
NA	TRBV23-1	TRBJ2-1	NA	CASSQGAGQPVEQFF	TGCGCCAGCAGTCAAGGGGCAGGCCAGCCGGTGGAGCAGTTCTTC
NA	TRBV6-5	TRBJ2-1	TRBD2	CASRRGGLRDEQFF	TGTGCCAGCAGACGGGGGGGGCTTCGTGATGAGCAGTTCTTC
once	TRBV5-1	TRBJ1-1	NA	CASTDSAGIRTEAFF	TGCGCCAGCACCGACTCGGCAGGGATTAGGACTGAAGCTTTCTTT
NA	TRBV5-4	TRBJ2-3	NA	CASKEGPGISDTQYF	TGTGCCAGCAAGGAGGGCCCTGGCATTTCAGATACGCAGTATTTT